A single sample gave rise to the 27 T cell receptor beta chains below, sequenced in a study of vaccination effects on CD4 cells after COVID-19. Which antigens these TCRs recognize remains unknown. Antigen-specific CD4+ T cells were expanded with viral peptide pools in the ViraFEST assay before sequencing. Cultured cells yielded isolated CD4+ T cells after around 10 days. Participants completed two doses of the BNT162b2 or mRNA-1273 vaccine. The repertoire was sequenced with immunoSEQ multiplex PCR; TCRdb's copy has only in-frame clones and lacks some. Of approximately 74,000 clones in the sample, under 85% are singletons; the top ten hold more than 0.85%. Here the sequenced sample was CD4+ T cells from PBMCs cultured with HCoV-OC43 spike peptides, taken after COVID-19 vaccination. Subset noted: HCoV-OC43 spike overlapping peptide pool stimulation. These receptors were taken from a human donor who received a COVID-19 vaccine.

The chain recombines TRBV2 with TRBJ1-1; D may be TRBD1 (5 bases). The CDR3 contains 14 residues. Looked up from germline, CDR1 is SNHLY and CDR2 is FYNNEI. The V end was cut by 1 base, the J end by 5 bases, with 11 bases between. CDR3 region: CASSEDQGRTEAFF. CDR3 nucleotides: TGTGCCAGCAGTGAAGATCAGGGACGAACTGAAGCTTTCTTT.

The V gene is TRBV4-1, the J gene TRBJ2-6; 8 bases map to TRBD1. Germline values: CDR1 MGHRA, CDR2 YSYEKL. Trimming cost V 4 bases and J 2 bases; bases outside gene matches: 1. This CDR3 is built from 15 residues. The CDR3 bases are TGCGCCAGCAGCCCACAGGGGGCTGGGGCCAACGTCCTGACTTTC. It is translated as CASSPQGAGANVLTF.

The rearrangement links TRBV2 to TRBJ2-3; 9 positions agree with TRBD2. The CDR3 has 16 amino acids. The germline V gene encodes CDR1 SNHLY and CDR2 FYNNEI. With V trimmed by 6 bases and J by 2 bases, 9 bases remained unmatched. The CDR3 region is CASRASGGLPTDTQYF. CDR3 nucleotides: TGTGCCAGCAGGGCAAGCGGGGGGCTACCCACAGATACGCAGTATTTT.

This chain connects TRBV24-1 to TRBJ2-2, with D unclear. Germline CDR1 KGHDR, CDR2 SFDVKD. This CDR3 is built from 15 residues. Trimming cost V 2 bases and J 5 bases, with 11 bases left between them. CDR3 sequence (DNA): TGTGCCACCAGTGATTCAGGACCTCGGACCGGGGAGCTGTTTTTT. Protein product: CATSDSGPRTGELFF.

The table lists this clone with a count of one. CDR3 nucleotide sequence: TGTGCCAGCAGACACCGCGAGGAGAAAAGCTCGTGCGAGCAGTACGTC. Translating gives CASRHREEKSSCEQYV. V gene TRBV7-2 combines with J gene TRBJ2-7; D remains ambiguous. V lost 6 bases and J lost 6, with 24 bases in between. Looked up from germline, CDR1 is SGHTA and CDR2 is FQGNSA. The CDR3 contains 16 residues.

CDR3 in DNA: TGTGCCAGCAGCTTGAGGGGGGTGTACCAAGAGACCCAGTACTTC. This gives the protein CASSLRGVYQETQYF. The gene calls are TRBV11-2 and TRBJ2-5, with D perhaps TRBD1 or TRBD2 (6 bases each). Trimming stripped 3 bases from V and 0 bases from J, with 11 bases between. Germline V lookup: CDR1 SGHAT, CDR2 FQNNGV. The CDR3 sequence is 15 residues long.

This chain uses TRBV20-1 with TRBJ2-5; possible D gene TRBD1, 5 bases. CDR3 size: 11 residues. Per germline, CDR1 DFQATT and CDR2 SNEGSKA (reference sequence). V was trimmed by 6 bases and J by 5 bases, leaving 10 bases between them. CDR3 nucleotide sequence: TGCAGTGCAGGGGCGGAGGAGACCCAGTACTTC. Translation: CSAGAEETQYF.

This clone was found once. The CDR3 bases are TGCAGCGTTGAAAACCCCCGGGACGTCTCTGGAAACACCATATATTTT. Translating gives CSVENPRDVSGNTIYF. The V gene is TRBV29-1, the J gene TRBJ1-3; possibly TRBD1 for D (5 bases). This CDR3 has 16 residues. Germline V gene data show CDR1 as SQVTM and CDR2 as ANQGSEA. V was shortened by 2 bases and J by 0 bases, with 14 bases between the two germline ends.

The V and J genes are TRBV7-9 and TRBJ1-4; maybe TRBD1 (5 bases). The germline CDR1 and CDR2 sequences are SEHNR and FQNEAQ (reference sequence). CDR3 length: 15 residues. V was trimmed by 5 bases and J by 0 bases, leaving 10 bases between them. CDR3 amino acids: CASSLGQATNEKLFF. Here the CDR3 DNA reads TGTGCCAGCAGCCTCGGACAAGCAACTAATGAAAAACTGTTTTTT.

This clone was counted only a few times. The rearrangement links TRBV5-1 to TRBJ2-7; D is unresolved. Germline lookup yields CDR1 SGHRS and CDR2 YFSETQ. The CDR3 is made up of 15 amino acids. The ends were cut back, 2 bases at V and 3 bases at J, with 15 bases in the middle. The CDR3 region has the DNA TGCGCCAGCAGCTTCCAGGTACCCCCTGGCTACGAGCAGTACGTC. Its protein product is CASSFQVPPGYEQYV.

The chain combines TRBV19 with TRBJ1-4, with 7 positions matching TRBD1. The CDR3 covers 14 residues. CDR1 and CDR2 from the germline V gene are LNHDA and SQIVND (reference sequence). V lost 6 bases, J lost 7 bases, and 8 bases stayed unmatched. The CDR3 region has the DNA TGTGCCAGTAGCCAAGACAGGGACGGTGAAAAACTGTTTTTT. Its translation: CASSQDRDGEKLFF.

The rearrangement joins TRBV7-8 to TRBJ2-5, with D possibly called TRBD1 or TRBD2 (6 bases each). Trimming left V 8 bases short and J 6 bases short, with 19 bases between. The germline CDR1 and CDR2 sequences are SGHVS and FQNEAQ. This CDR3 comprises 14 residues. CDR3 bases: TGTGCCAGCTGCCGAGTCGAGGGGGGACAGACCCAGTACTTC. Its protein product is CASCRVEGGQTQYF.

J is TRBJ1-2 and V is TRBV2, with no clear D. This CDR3 comprises 13 residues. V lost 4 bases, J lost 2 bases, and 8 bases lay in between. Germline V gives CDR1 SNHLY, CDR2 FYNNEI. The CDR3 spells CASSATLNYGYTF. DNA for the CDR3: TGTGCCAGCAGTGCGACGTTGAACTATGGCTACACCTTC.

This clone was detected only once. The chain couples TRBV19 to TRBJ1-2; 9 nucleotides match TRBD1. V lost 3 bases to trimming and J lost 0 bases; unmatched junction nucleotides: 5. The CDR3 length is 16 residues. Germline assignment: CDR1 LNHDA and CDR2 SQIVND (reference sequence). The CDR3 sequence: CASSMGTGRTNYGYTF. DNA for the CDR3: TGTGCCAGTAGTATGGGGACAGGGCGGACTAACTATGGCTACACCTTC.

This chain uses TRBV5-6 with TRBJ2-7; the D gene is possibly TRBD2 (5 bases). There are 13 residues in the CDR3. CDR1 SGHDT and CDR2 YYEEEE come from the germline V gene. Between the trimmed V and J ends, which lost 1 base and 2 bases, there was a span of 7 bases. CDR3 sequence (DNA): TGTGCCAGCAGCTTGTACGGGACCTACGAGCAGTACGTC. This codes for CASSLYGTYEQYV.

The chain is built from TRBV6-5 and TRBJ2-1; D may correspond to TRBD1 or TRBD2 (5 bases each). The germline V gene has CDR1 MNHEY and CDR2 SVGAGI. The CDR3 totals 16 residues. V shed 2 bases and J shed 9 bases, with 20 bases lying between them. CDR3 bases: TGTGCCAGCAGTTACGGTCAGGGCAGAACCGGAGGTGAGCAGTTCTTC. Protein sequence: CASSYGQGRTGGEQFF.

In DNA form, the CDR3 reads TGTGCCAGCTCACCCCTCCAGGGCCTCTCTGGGGCCAACGTCCTGACTTTC. It codes for CASSPLQGLSGANVLTF. The V gene is TRBV18, the J gene TRBJ2-6, with D possibly TRBD1 on 5 matching bases. Germline V gene sequence: CDR1 KGHSH, CDR2 LQKENI. V was shortened by 3 bases and J by 0 bases, with 12 bases between the two germline ends. The CDR3 contains 17 residues.

This clone came up once. The chain recombines TRBV6-5 with TRBJ1-4; D may be TRBD1 (6 bases). The germline CDR1 and CDR2 sequences are MNHEY and SVGAGI. V was pared by 6 bases and J by 8 bases, with 16 bases between. The CDR3 has 14 residues. CDR3 amino acids: CASSPDRRKEKLFF. For the CDR3, the DNA is TGTGCCAGCAGCCCCGACAGGAGGAAGGAAAAACTGTTTTTT.

This clone appeared a few times. The chain has TRBV5-1 and TRBJ1-3; D gene unclear. From germline, CDR1 is SGHRS and CDR2 YFSETQ. The V end was cut by 4 bases, the J end by 2 bases, with 10 bases between. The CDR3 has 14 amino acids. The DNA of the CDR3 is TGCGCCAGCAGCGTCGGAAATACTGGAAACACCATATATTTT. Translated: CASSVGNTGNTIYF. Variable domain in full (rest from reference TRBV5-1 and TRBJ1-3): KAGVTQTPRYLIKTRGQQVTLSCSPISGHRSVSWYQQTPGQGLQFLFEYFSETQRNKGNFPGRFSGRQFSNSRSEMNVSTLELGDSALYLCASSVGNTGNTIYFGEGSWLTVV.

V usage is TRBV6-1 and J usage is TRBJ2-3; 8 nucleotides align to TRBD2. The length of the CDR3 is 16 residues. Germline CDR1 reads MNHNS; CDR2 reads SASEGT. Trimming removed 3 bases from V and 2 bases from J; junction bases left unmatched: 7. The CDR3 region is CASSDRSGGATDTQYF. The CDR3 DNA sequence: TGTGCCAGCAGTGATAGGAGCGGGGGAGCCACAGATACGCAGTATTTT.

The chain links TRBV5-1 to TRBJ2-5; TRBD2 matches at 12 bases. The CDR3 spans 17 residues. J was trimmed by 4 bases and V by 0 bases; bases with no gene match: 7. Per germline, CDR1 SGHRS and CDR2 YFSETQ. The CDR3 is CASSLAPSGGGRETQYF. The CDR3 nucleotides read TGCGCCAGCAGCTTGGCCCCTAGCGGGGGGGGAAGAGAGACCCAGTACTTC.

The rearrangement uses TRBV14 and TRBJ2-2; no firm D call. This CDR3 has 16 residues. The V end was cut by 5 bases, the J end by 2 bases, with 15 bases between. Germline loops: CDR1 SGHDN, CDR2 FVKESK. CDR3 in amino acids: CASSSVPAENTGELFF. In DNA, the CDR3 is TGTGCCAGCAGCTCAGTCCCAGCAGAAAACACCGGGGAGCTGTTTTTT.

This clone was picked up a small number of times. In DNA form, the CDR3 reads TGTGCCAGCAGCCACTTTAACTCCTACAATGAGCAGTTCTTC. Protein sequence: CASSHFNSYNEQFF. The V call is TRBV4-2, the J call TRBJ2-1, with D unclear. The germline V gene encodes CDR1 LGHNA and CDR2 YNFKEQ. With 3 bases removed from V and 0 bases from J, the gap between germline ends came to 6 bases. The CDR3 sequence is 14 residues long.

This chain uses TRBV24-1 with TRBJ2-5; the D is unclear. This CDR3 comprises 13 residues. Germline-derived CDR1 and CDR2 are KGHDR and SFDVKD. V was trimmed by 5 bases and J by 2 bases, leaving 8 bases between them. This CDR3 is CATSVDGQETQYF. CDR3 nucleotide sequence: TGTGCCACCAGTGTTGACGGTCAAGAGACCCAGTACTTC.

The chain joins TRBV5-1 to TRBJ1-2, with a possible D match to TRBD1 (6 bases). V gave up 0 bases and J gave up 6 bases, with 15 bases separating them. Looked up from germline, CDR1 is SGHRS and CDR2 is YFSETQ. The CDR3 extends over 15 amino acids. In DNA form, the CDR3 reads TGCGCCAGCAGCTTGGTCGGGGATCAGGGGCATGGCTACACCTTC. Residues: CASSLVGDQGHGYTF.

The rearrangement links TRBV6-1 to TRBJ1-5, with a weak D call TRBD1 (5 bases). Per germline, CDR1 MNHNS and CDR2 SASEGT. CDR3 length: 14 residues. Trimming took 2 bases from V and 3 from J, leaving 8 bases between them. This chain's CDR3 is CASSERGSNQPQHF. Written as DNA, the CDR3 is TGTGCCAGCAGTGAAAGGGGTTCCAATCAGCCCCAGCATTTT.

V is TRBV6-1 and J is TRBJ2-3; D is ambiguous. V gave up 1 base and J gave up 1 base, with 6 bases separating them. This CDR3 is built from 14 residues. CDR1 is MNHNS, CDR2 SASEGT, per germline. CDR3 DNA sequence: TGTGCCAGCAGTGAAGTAAGCCGCACAGATACGCAGTATTTT. Amino acids: CASSEVSRTDTQYF.